This section outlines one T cell receptor (beta chain) sequence together with its context. Its antigen is unknown. This entry is derived from a study of beta chain features in type 1 diabetes. Study at large: Regarding age, gender and cell yields, patients proved similar to healthy donors.

Trimming took 4 bases from V and 7 from J, leaving 11 bases between them. CDR3 size: 13 residues. Looked up from germline, CDR1 is MNHNY and CDR2 is SVGAGI (reference sequence). Investigators reverse transcribed all isolated RNA, so they sequenced expressed TCRB transcripts. The protocol was immunoSEQ multiplex PCR, while the TCRdb copy is restricted to in-frame clones and leaves out a portion. The repertoire includes fewer than 70,000 clones, around 60% of them detected once, and 0.29% sits in the top ten. Study results and caveats: All four CD4+ subsets from Type 1 diabetes patients carried moderately but significantly shorter TCRB CDR3s.

This TCR came from a woman aged 25 to 39 with type 1 diabetes. The chain joins TRBV6-6 to TRBJ2-1, with D maybe TRBD2 (5 bases). The sample taken for sequencing was stem cell memory CD4+ T cells from blood. CDR3 bases: TGTGCCAGCAGTTTTGAGGGAAAAAATGAGCAGTTCTTC. It codes for CASSFEGKNEQFF.